A selection of T cell receptor beta chains follows, all from one sample in a study of OX40 agonist ivuxolimab in advanced cancers. Assay used: immunoSEQ multiplex PCR; TCRdb lists only in-frame clones, some missing. The data show roughly 80,000 clones, 86% seen once. The sequencing here drew on CD4+ or CD8+ T cells sorted from blood, taken in a trial of the OX40 agonist ivuxolimab. The receptors stem from an adult with an advanced solid tumor such as melanoma, head and neck, liver or kidney cancer. The CDR3 runs from the conserved cysteine through the conserved F or W. Each record gives: J gene, V gene, D gene, clone size, CDR3 protein, CDR3 DNA. A D gene is named only where the DNA matches it firmly. Some rows mark clone size as missing; the rest say once, few, many or name a class of expanded clone.

>TRBJ2-1|TRBV10-3|TRBD2|NA
CAIGLAGGNEQFF
TGTGCCATCGGGCTAGCGGGAGGCAATGAGCAGTTCTTC
>TRBJ1-6|TRBV14|NA|NA
CASSHQGRSPLHF
TGTGCCAGCAGCCACCAGGGACGTTCACCCCTCCACTTT
>TRBJ2-7|TRBV7-9|TRBD2|NA
CASSPGAGVSYEQYF
TGTGCCAGCAGCCCGGGAGCGGGAGTATCCTACGAGCAGTACTTC
>TRBJ2-1|TRBV7-6|NA|once
CASSFRGSGDEQFF
TGTGCCAGCAGCTTTCGTGGGTCGGGGGATGAGCAGTTCTTC
>TRBJ2-6|TRBV30|TRBD1|NA
CARTGQGISGANVLTF
TGTGCCCGAACCGGACAGGGGATCTCTGGGGCCAACGTCCTGACTTTC
>TRBJ2-1|TRBV11-3|TRBD2|once
CASSLRSTSGSYNEQFF
TGTGCCAGCAGCTTACGATCAACTAGCGGCTCCTACAATGAGCAGTTCTTC
>TRBJ2-5|TRBV14|NA|NA
CASSQRLVRQETQYF
TGTGCCAGCAGCCAACGACTAGTTCGTCAAGAGACCCAGTACTTC
>TRBJ2-7|TRBV7-9|NA|NA
CASSLTSGASEQYF
TGTGCCAGCTCCTTGACGTCGGGTGCGAGCGAGCAGTACTTC
>TRBJ1-2|TRBV6-6|NA|NA
CASLEGGVPSNGYTF
TGTGCCAGCCTAGAGGGGGGTGTCCCTAGCAATGGCTACACCTTC
>TRBJ2-7|TRBV15|TRBD2|many
CATSSPGGLEAGEQYF
TGTGCCACCAGCAGCCCCGGAGGACTAGAAGCGGGCGAGCAGTACTTC
>TRBJ1-4|TRBV29-1|NA|NA
CSADRGHNEKLFF
TGCAGCGCTGATCGGGGCCATAATGAAAAACTGTTTTTT
>TRBJ1-2|TRBV7-9|NA|once
CASSLGQGSGYTF
TGTGCCAGCAGCTTGGGGCAGGGGAGCGGCTACACCTTC
>TRBJ2-3|TRBV5-5|NA|NA
CASSLEQGTDTQYF
TGTGCCAGCAGCTTGGAACAGGGCACAGATACGCAGTATTTT
>TRBJ1-1|TRBV11-2|NA|NA
CASSLGPQGTTEAFF
TGTGCCAGCAGCTTAGGACCCCAGGGGACTACTGAAGCTTTCTTT
>TRBJ1-4|TRBV11-3|NA|NA
CASSSNRGTNEKLFF
TGTGCCAGCAGCTCGAATCGGGGGACTAATGAAAAACTGTTTTTT
>TRBJ1-1|TRBV4-1|TRBD1|NA
CASSSGGNTEAFF
TGCGCCAGCAGCTCAGGGGGGAACACTGAAGCTTTCTTT
>TRBJ1-1|TRBV7-2|NA|NA
CASSRSDVRTTEAFF
TGTGCCAGCAGCCGATCTGACGTAAGAACCACTGAAGCTTTCTTT
>TRBJ2-3|TRBV12-2|NA|NA
CASRFGPSEGGGGTDTQYF
TGTGCAAGTCGCTTCGGGCCCAGCGAGGGGGGAGGGGGCACAGATACGCAGTATTTT
>TRBJ1-2|TRBV6-5|NA|few
CASGNRDGYTF
TGTGCCAGCGGCAACAGGGATGGCTACACCTTC
>TRBJ2-1|TRBV5-1|TRBD2|NA
CASSLFQGGRSNEQFF
TGCGCCAGCAGCTTGTTTCAGGGAGGGAGAAGCAATGAGCAGTTCTTC
>TRBJ2-1|TRBV11-2|TRBD1|NA
CASSFGVRDRAVEQFF
TGTGCCAGCAGCTTTGGTGTGCGGGACAGGGCCGTTGAGCAGTTCTTC
>TRBJ2-5|TRBV11-3|TRBD1|NA
CASSRMGGQGVETQYF
TGTGCCAGCAGCCGCATGGGGGGACAGGGTGTTGAGACCCAGTACTTC
>TRBJ2-1|TRBV6-1|TRBD2|NA
CASSEEIAGGYNEQFF
TGTGCCAGCAGTGAAGAGATAGCGGGGGGTTACAATGAGCAGTTCTTC
>TRBJ2-5|TRBV2|NA|NA
CASGDIPTQYF
TGTGCCAGCGGTGACATCCCGACCCAGTACTTC
>TRBJ1-2|TRBV18|NA|NA
CASSLQSYGYTF
TGTGCCAGCTCACTACAGAGCTATGGCTACACCTTC
>TRBJ1-3|TRBV6-5|NA|NA
CASSSGRTSGNTIYF
TGTGCCAGCAGTTCCGGACGAACCTCTGGAAACACCATATATTTT
>TRBJ2-5|TRBV5-1|TRBD1|NA
CASSRQGEETQYF
TGCGCCAGCAGCCGACAGGGGGAAGAGACCCAGTACTTC
>TRBJ1-1|TRBV30|NA|NA
CAWRAGRRNTEAFF
TGTGCCTGGAGGGCCGGGAGGCGAAACACTGAAGCTTTCTTT